A single sample gave rise to the 3 T cell receptor beta chains below, sequenced in a study of blood T cell repertoires in COVID-19. The table came from immunoSEQ multiplex PCR; TCRdb's copy has only in-frame clones and leaves some out. The sample has under 350,000 clones, 85% to 90% seen once. Input material: PBMCs or T cells enriched from blood (not recorded which). These receptors were collected from a man younger than 40 who had recovered from COVID-19.

As DNA, the CDR3 is TGTGCCAGTTTCTCCGGGGGATTAAACACCGGGGAGCTGTTTTTT. Its protein is CASFSGGLNTGELFF. This sequence joins TRBV28 and TRBJ2-2; D perhaps matches TRBD2 (6 bases). Germline V gene sequence: CDR1 MDHEN, CDR2 SYDVKM. The CDR3 length is 15 residues. Trimming stripped 9 bases from V and 2 bases from J, with 16 bases between.

The gene calls are TRBV29-1 and TRBJ2-1, with 13 bases aligning to TRBD2. With V trimmed by 3 bases and J by 0 bases, 5 bases remained unmatched. The CDR3 contains 17 residues. In germline, CDR1 is SQVTM, CDR2 ANQGSEA. The CDR3 region has the DNA TGCAGCGTTGAGACTAGCGGGAGGCTGAGCTCCTACAATGAGCAGTTCTTC. Translating it yields CSVETSGRLSSYNEQFF.

The V gene is TRBV10-3, the J gene TRBJ2-3; 15 nucleotides match TRBD2. With 5 bases clipped from V and 5 bases from J, the junction kept 5 bases outside the gene matches. CDR3 length equals 16 residues. Germline assignment: CDR1 ENHRY and CDR2 SYGVKD. In DNA, the CDR3 is TGTGCCATCAGTCGTGGACTAGCGGGAGGGGTAGATACGCAGTATTTT. Amino acid sequence: CAISRGLAGGVDTQYF.